The clone carrying this T cell receptor (beta chain) has a handful of counts. The antigen is undetermined. This record belongs to a study of early T cells in non-severe SARS-CoV-2 infection. Study summary: Unpaired chains resulted from sequencing bulk RNA of unsorted whole blood.

TCRdb processed the 5' RACE reads anew with MiXCR; each CDR3 protein has one entry. The sample consists of fewer than 130,000 distinct CDR3 sequences, 10% to 15% of them appearing once. The CDR3 runs to 13 residues. Germline CDR1 is SEHNR and CDR2 is FQNEAQ (reference sequence). V dropped 4 bases and J dropped 3 bases, with 9 bases sitting between them. Study results and limitations: Anti-spike CD8 responses were favored by VDJdb matching, which missed private and CD4 specificities.

The sequence was obtained from an adult who was a healthcare worker with PCR-confirmed SARS-CoV-2 infection or an uninfected control (not recorded which). This chain links TRBV7-9 with TRBJ2-5; D is undetermined. The sequences come from whole blood, collected at baseline. The CDR3 reads CASSSLSKETQYF. CDR3 nucleotides: TGTGCCAGCAGCTCTCTTTCTAAAGAGACCCAGTACTTC.